The 5 T cell receptor beta chains below all came from one sample that was sequenced in a study of blood T cell repertoires in COVID-19. Libraries were prepared by immunoSEQ multiplex PCR; TCRdb keeps only in-frame clonotypes and omits some of them. The top ten clones hold approximately 9.9% of a sample with 150,000 to 200,000 clones, about 80% of them seen once. The sample comprised PBMCs or T cells enriched from blood (not recorded which). Receptors originate from a man aged 50 to 59 who had recovered from COVID-19.

The chain links TRBV20-1 to TRBJ1-5, with 7 bases fitting TRBD1. Germline V gene sequence: CDR1 DFQATT, CDR2 SNEGSKA (reference sequence). V lost 3 bases to trimming and J lost 3 bases; unmatched junction nucleotides: 5. CDR3 length equals 14 residues. CDR3 sequence: CSASEGANNQPQHF. CDR3 in DNA: TGCAGTGCTAGTGAGGGGGCCAACAATCAGCCCCAGCATTTT.

The chain uses TRBV2 and TRBJ2-7; 8 bases align to TRBD2. With V trimmed by 6 bases and J by 5 bases, 27 bases remained unmatched. This CDR3 is built from 20 residues. From germline, CDR1 is SNHLY and CDR2 FYNNEI. The CDR3 loop is CASSERRRGPGLGGRDEQYF. In DNA form, the CDR3 reads TGTGCCAGCAGCGAACGCCGGCGGGGCCCGGGACTAGGAGGCCGGGACGAGCAGTACTTC.

The chain uses TRBV14 and TRBJ2-7; 12 bases fit TRBD2. With 2 bases clipped from V and 2 bases from J, the junction kept 1 base outside the gene matches. The CDR3 has 15 residues. Looked up from germline, CDR1 is SGHDN and CDR2 is FVKESK. CDR3 loop: CASSQTSGRTYEQYF. DNA for the CDR3: TGTGCCAGCAGCCAAACTAGCGGGAGGACCTACGAGCAGTACTTC.

This sequence joins TRBV19 and TRBJ2-5, with 9 bases identical to TRBD1. The CDR3 has 15 amino acids. The trim removed 5 bases at V and 2 bases at J, leaving 6 bases unmatched. CDR1 LNHDA and CDR2 SQIVND come from the germline V gene (reference sequence). CDR3 nucleotide sequence: TGTGCCAGTAGTGGACCGGGACAGGGACAAGAGACCCAGTACTTC. Protein: CASSGPGQGQETQYF.

The CDR3 spells CATQQGSENTIYF. The CDR3 bases are TGTGCCACCCAACAGGGTTCGGAAAACACCATATATTTT. The rearrangement links TRBV28 to TRBJ1-3; maybe TRBD1 (6 bases). This CDR3 spans 13 amino acids. Looked up from germline, CDR1 is MDHEN and CDR2 is SYDVKM. The V gene lost 10 bases and the J gene lost 6 bases, with 16 bases spanning the gap.